The T cell receptor (beta chain) described here comes from a study of cytomegalovirus exposure and HLA in healthy donors. Study-level information: There were around 390 genotyped donors. Of these, 81% fell in the genetic ancestry cluster associated with self-reported Caucasian donors.

The length of the CDR3 is 14 residues. Primers for the PCR totalled 60 Vbeta and 13 Jbeta. Libraries were prepared by immunoSEQ multiplex PCR; TCRdb keeps only in-frame clonotypes and omits some of them. The sample comprises some 160,000 clones, around 83% of which are singletons, and about 2.5% rests with the top ten. Study-level results: A missense variant in DCLRE1C was later tied to TCR beta V- and J-gene trimming. Overall, approximately 150 TCR beta chains were annotated as cytomegalovirus-associated. Most TCR sequences showed up rarely, but some public TCRs showed up in many donors.

Of note for this clone: Its matching antigen is unknown.

This clonotype was obtained from a man aged 25 to 40 in good health and CMV-seropositive. The sample consisted of PBMCs. This chain links TRBV21-1 with TRBJ1-5; the DNA was not used to check the table's D call, TRBD1. TRBV21-1 is a pseudogene segment. CDR3 protein: CASSKAGSNQPQHF. CDR3 nucleotides: TGTGCCAGCAGCAAGGCAGGGAGCAATCAGCCCCAGCATTTT.